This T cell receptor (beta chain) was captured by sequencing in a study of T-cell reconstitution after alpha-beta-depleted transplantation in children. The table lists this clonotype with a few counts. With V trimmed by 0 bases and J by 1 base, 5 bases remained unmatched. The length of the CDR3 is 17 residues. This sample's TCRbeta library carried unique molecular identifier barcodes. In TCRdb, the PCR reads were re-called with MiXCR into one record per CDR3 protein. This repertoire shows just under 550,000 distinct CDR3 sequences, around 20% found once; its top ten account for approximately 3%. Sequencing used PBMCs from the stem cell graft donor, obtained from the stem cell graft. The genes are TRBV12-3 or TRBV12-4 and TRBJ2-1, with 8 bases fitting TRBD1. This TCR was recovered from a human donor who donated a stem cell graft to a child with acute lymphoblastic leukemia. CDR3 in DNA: TGTGCCAGCAGTTTAGCGACAGGGGTAGCGTCCTACAATGAGCAGTTCTTC. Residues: CASSLATGVASYNEQFF.